This entry describes one TCR beta chain. The data belong to a study of blood T cell repertoires in COVID-19. CDR3 length: 15 amino acids. Germline V gene lookup returns CDR1 SNHLY and CDR2 FYNNEI. V lost 6 bases and J lost 7, with 19 bases in between. Authors' processing steps: Amplified reference gene primers provided the basis for estimating nucleated cell counts. Libraries were prepared by immunoSEQ multiplex PCR; TCRdb keeps only in-frame clonotypes and omits some of them. V and J calls and clone size are given by that table; D and trimming were obtained from the DNA. The profile shows 75,000 to 100,000 clones, around nine tenths of them singletons.

The gene calls are TRBV2 and TRBJ2-1, with a tentative D call TRBD2 (6 bases). The origin of this receptor is a human donor in a cohort sampled during active COVID-19. Sequences were obtained from peripheral blood. CDR3 region: CASSLSGKVVNEQFF. In DNA form, the CDR3 reads TGTGCCAGCAGCCTTAGCGGAAAAGTGGTAAATGAGCAGTTCTTC.